These 10 T cell receptor beta chains share one sample of origin, sequenced in a study of post-analysis software for immune sequencing data. Study-level results: About five TRBV segments appeared more often in patients than in controls, and TRBV5-6, TRBV5-1 and TRBV20-1 were among these.

The antigens of these receptors remain unknown. TCR beta cDNA libraries included unique molecular identifiers. TCRdb independently ran MiXCR on the PCR reads; one entry per CDR3 protein. The data contain more than 500,000 distinct CDR3 sequences, around 34% of them seen just once; the ten biggest clones take up around 6%. The sequenced material came from blood. The receptors derive from a girl aged 2-17 years with multiple sclerosis.

The V and J genes are TRBV5-7 and TRBJ2-4, with D hard to call. The J call may be faulty, since TRBJ2-7 better matches the DNA end. TRBV5-7 is placed among ORFs of uncertain function. This CDR3 is built from 17 residues. The CDR3 is CASSLFQMAPNSYEQYF. CDR3 in DNA: TGTGCCAGCAGCTTGTTCCAGATGGCACCGAATTCCTACGAGCAGTACTTC.

This chain links TRBV6-1 with TRBJ2-5, with unresolved D. V was clipped by 8 bases and J by 4 bases, with 14 bases between them. CDR1 and CDR2 from the germline V gene are MNHNS and SASEGT. The CDR3 extends over 13 amino acids. The CDR3 nucleotides are TGTGCCAGCGCCCCCGCATCGGGAGAGACCCAGTACTTC. Residues: CASAPASGETQYF.

This clonotype was recorded only once. This chain links TRBV29-1 with TRBJ1-2, with D uncertain. The CDR3 has 12 residues. V was trimmed by 7 bases and J by 3 bases, leaving 12 bases between them. CDR1 SQVTM and CDR2 ANQGSEA come from the germline V gene. The chain's CDR3 is CSGLREHYGYTF. The CDR3, as DNA: TGCAGCGGGCTCCGCGAGCACTATGGCTACACCTTC.

V gene TRBV7-2 combines with J gene TRBJ2-3; D tentatively reads TRBD1 or TRBD2 (6 bases each). The CDR3 has 17 residues. Germline V gene sequence: CDR1 SGHTA, CDR2 FQGNSA. The ends were cut back, 5 bases at V and 0 bases at J, with 18 bases in the middle. The CDR3, as DNA: TGTGCCAGCAGCGTGGGGGGCGGGATCACTAGCACAGATACGCAGTATTTT. It codes for CASSVGGGITSTDTQYF.

The chain links TRBV12-3 or TRBV12-4 to TRBJ1-2, with TRBD1 as a possible D gene (5 bases). Trimming left V 5 bases short and J 4 bases short, with 14 bases between. The CDR3 has 14 residues. For the CDR3, the DNA is TGTGCCAGCAGTGACGCACCCCAGGGCTATGGCTACACCTTC. Amino acid sequence: CASSDAPQGYGYTF.

This clonotype was detected only once. The J gene is TRBJ2-7, the V gene TRBV6-1; 16 bases are a match to TRBD2. The better agreement between TRBJ2-5 and the DNA end casts doubt on the J call. The CDR3 length is 18 residues. From germline, CDR1 is MNHNS and CDR2 SASEGT. CDR3 DNA: TGTGCCAGCAGGGAGGGACTAGCGGGGGGGCCGATTGGAGAGACCCAGTACTTC. Its translation is CASREGLAGGPIGETQYF.

This clonotype has more than one count but fewer than ten. This rearrangement joins TRBV27 to TRBJ2-3; maybe TRBD2 (6 bases). The V gene's germline CDR1 is MNHEY and CDR2 SMNVEV (reference sequence). This CDR3 spans 15 amino acids. Deletions cut 3 bases from V and 9 bases from J, with 19 bases between. The CDR3 DNA reads TGTGCCAGCAGTTTCAGGCGGGAAAGGATTGGGACGCAGTATTTT. Translation gives CASSFRRERIGTQYF.

V usage is TRBV29-1 and J usage is TRBJ2-5; D ambiguous. Germline V gives CDR1 SQVTM, CDR2 ANQGSEA. Trimming pared 1 base from V and 5 bases from J, leaving 11 bases between. The CDR3 runs 13 residues. The CDR3: CSVEVSSAETQYF. DNA for the CDR3: TGCAGCGTTGAAGTTAGCTCGGCGGAGACCCAGTACTTC.

This clonotype was counted between two and nine times. The V gene is TRBV20-1, the J gene TRBJ2-7; TRBD1 agrees at 8 bases. The CDR3 extends over 13 amino acids. Germline CDR1 is DFQATT and CDR2 is SNEGSKA (reference sequence). The junction had 5 bases not matched to a gene; V was cut back by 4 bases and J by 3 bases. CDR3 sequence: CSANPTGDYEQYF. CDR3 DNA sequence: TGCAGTGCTAACCCGACAGGGGACTACGAGCAGTACTTC.

The chain employs TRBV14 and TRBJ2-2, with a tentative D call TRBD1 (5 bases). Germline assignment: CDR1 SGHDN and CDR2 FVKESK. The V and J ends lost 0 bases and 6 bases respectively, with 11 bases between them. This CDR3 is built from 15 residues. The CDR3 DNA is TGTGCCAGCAGCCAAGATTGGGGCGGACCCGGGGAGCTGTTTTTT. Protein: CASSQDWGGPGELFF.